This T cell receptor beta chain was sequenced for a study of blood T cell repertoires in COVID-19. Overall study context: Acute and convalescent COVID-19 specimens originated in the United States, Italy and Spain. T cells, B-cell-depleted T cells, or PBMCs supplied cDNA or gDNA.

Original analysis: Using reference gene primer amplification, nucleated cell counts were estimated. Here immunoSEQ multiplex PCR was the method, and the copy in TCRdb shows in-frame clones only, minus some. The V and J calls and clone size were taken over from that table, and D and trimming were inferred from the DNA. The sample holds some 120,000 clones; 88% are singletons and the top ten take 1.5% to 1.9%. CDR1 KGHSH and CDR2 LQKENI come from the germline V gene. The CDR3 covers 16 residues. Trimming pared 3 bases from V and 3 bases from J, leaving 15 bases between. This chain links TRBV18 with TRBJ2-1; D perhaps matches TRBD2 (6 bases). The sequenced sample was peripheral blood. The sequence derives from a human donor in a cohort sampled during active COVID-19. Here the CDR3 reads CASSPGRMGGYNEQFF. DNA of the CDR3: TGTGCCAGCTCACCCGGAAGAATGGGGGGCTACAATGAGCAGTTCTTC. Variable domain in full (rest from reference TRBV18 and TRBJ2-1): NAGVMQNPRHLVRRRGQEARLRCSPMKGHSHVYWYRQLPEEGLKFMVYLQKENIIDESGMPKERFSAEFPKEGPSILRIQQVVRGDSAAYFCASSPGRMGGYNEQFFGPGTRLTVL.